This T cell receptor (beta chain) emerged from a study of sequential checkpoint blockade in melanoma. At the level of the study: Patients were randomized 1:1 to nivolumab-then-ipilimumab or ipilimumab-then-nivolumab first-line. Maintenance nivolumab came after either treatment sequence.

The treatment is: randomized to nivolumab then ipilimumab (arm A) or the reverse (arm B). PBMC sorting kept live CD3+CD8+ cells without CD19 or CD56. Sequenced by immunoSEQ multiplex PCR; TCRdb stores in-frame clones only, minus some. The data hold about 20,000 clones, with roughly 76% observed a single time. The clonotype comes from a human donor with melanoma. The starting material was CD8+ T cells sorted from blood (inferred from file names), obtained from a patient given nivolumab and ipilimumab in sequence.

This chain's CDR3 is CASSSRAAGGEQYF. The DNA for the CDR3 is TGTGCCAGCAGCTCCCGCGCAGCGGGGGGCGAGCAGTACTTC. The chain joins TRBV7-9 to TRBJ2-7, with 9 bases identical to TRBD2. The V segment lost 4 bases and the J segment 6 bases; nucleotides outside the gene matches: 7. The CDR3 length is 14 residues. Germline V gives CDR1 SEHNR, CDR2 FQNEAQ (reference sequence).